Following are 9 T cell receptor beta chains from one sample sequenced in a study of spatial heterogeneity in lung cancer (dated by TCRdb to the late 2010s). Taken with the paper, the label for time point translates to: blood at routine non-recurrence follow-up after resection. TCR sequencing used whole RNA extracted from tumor and nontumor lung tissue, or from cryopreserved PBMC samples, without cell sorting. Receptors were amplified or captured by 5' RACE. The sequencer listed for this sample is NextSeq 500. Starting from the raw public reads, TCRdb applied fastp trimming at Q25, assembled clones with MiXCR and retained in-frame beta chains. Every distinct CDR3 protein forms one entry, paired with its most common genes and DNA. In this sample the table shows some 120,000 distinct CDR3 sequences, 12% of which occur a single time. 15% to 20% of the sample is held by the ten biggest clonotypes. Sample: PBMCs, taken at follow-up. Receptors were obtained from a male donor with early-stage non-small cell lung cancer.

This clonotype was detected many times. This chain links TRBV24-1 with TRBJ2-3, with 7 bases aligning to TRBD1. The J segment lost 0 bases and the V segment lost 4 bases, leaving 9 bases of the junction unmatched. Germline CDR1 reads KGHDR; CDR2 reads SFDVKD. The CDR3 has 17 amino acids. CDR3 bases: TGTGCCACCAGTGAATCCGGGACAGTTCTTAGCACAGATACGCAGTATTTT. It codes for CATSESGTVLSTDTQYF.

This clonotype appeared many times. J is TRBJ1-6 and V is TRBV2, with D perhaps TRBD1 (6 bases). There are 13 residues in the CDR3. V gave up 5 bases and J gave up 7 bases, with 9 bases separating them. Germline CDR1 is SNHLY and CDR2 is FYNNEI. The CDR3 nucleotides read TGTGCCAGCAGTCGAACAGGGAATTCACCCCTCCACTTT. Its translation is CASSRTGNSPLHF.

This clonotype has a count of ten or more. V gene TRBV20-1 combines with J gene TRBJ2-5; TRBD2 aligns across 8 bases. With 4 bases clipped from V and 1 base from J, the junction kept 5 bases outside the gene matches. CDR1 and CDR2 (germline): DFQATT, SNEGSKA (reference sequence). This CDR3 has 14 amino acids. CDR3 sequence (DNA): TGCAGTGCTATTCCGGGACTAGGCCAAGAGACCCAGTACTTC. Residues: CSAIPGLGQETQYF.

This clonotype was observed a handful of times. The CDR3 loop reads CSARLPDTAYGYTF. Written as DNA, the CDR3 is TGCAGTGCTAGATTACCGGACACCGCCTATGGCTACACCTTC. This chain uses TRBV20-1 with TRBJ1-2, with D possibly matching TRBD1 (5 bases). The CDR3 has 14 amino acids. In germline, CDR1 is DFQATT, CDR2 SNEGSKA (reference sequence). The ends were cut back, 2 bases at V and 4 bases at J, with 14 bases in the middle.

This clonotype was counted a few times. The genes are TRBV7-9 and TRBJ1-2, with D uncertain. Per the germline V gene, CDR1 is SEHNR and CDR2 is FQNEAQ (reference sequence). The CDR3 spans 10 residues. Trimming removed 4 bases from V and 4 bases from J, with 1 base in between. Written as DNA, the CDR3 is TGTGCCAGCAGCTCCTATGGCTACACCTTC. Translating gives CASSSYGYTF. The variable domain in full, with the rest retrieved from reference TRBV7-9 and TRBJ1-2, is DTGVSQNPRHKITKRGQNVTFRCDPISEHNRLYWYRQTLGQGPEFLTYFQNEAQLEKSRLLSDRFSAERPKGSFSTLEIQRTEQGDSAMYLCASSSYGYTFGSGTRLTVV.

This clonotype came up a few times. The chain is built from TRBV18 and TRBJ2-7; 9 bases agree with TRBD1. The junction had 7 bases not matched to a gene; V was cut back by 5 bases and J by 2 bases. Germline assignment: CDR1 KGHSH and CDR2 LQKENI. The CDR3 totals 15 residues. The DNA for the CDR3 is TGTGCCAGCTCAACCCCGGGACAGGGAACCTACGAGCAGTACTTC. It codes for CASSTPGQGTYEQYF.

The chain recombines TRBV12-3 or TRBV12-4 with TRBJ1-5, with 10 bases fitting TRBD1. The ends lost 5 bases at V and 3 bases at J; junction bases unmatched: 4. CDR3 size: 15 residues. The CDR3 DNA reads TGTGCCAGCAGTCCTGACAGGGGGCCCAATCAGCCCCAGCATTTT. This encodes CASSPDRGPNQPQHF.

This clonotype was detected a few times. This rearrangement joins TRBV19 to TRBJ2-5, with TRBD1 matching 12 bases. From germline, CDR1 is LNHDA and CDR2 SQIVND (reference sequence). CDR3 length: 17 residues. V trimming: 4 bases; J trimming: 4 bases; junction bases outside the gene matches: 10. The CDR3, as DNA: TGTGCCAGTAGTACTCCGGGACAGGGGGCTCGGAGAGAGACCCAGTACTTC. Translated: CASSTPGQGARRETQYF.

This clonotype was seen ten or more times. The chain uses TRBV29-1 and TRBJ2-2, with 11 positions matching TRBD1. CDR1 and CDR2 from the germline V gene are SQVTM and ANQGSEA. Unmatched junction bases numbered 7, after V lost 6 bases and J lost 4 bases. The CDR3 covers 15 residues. CDR3 sequence: CSVSTGTGGTGELFF. The CDR3 nucleotides are TGCAGCGTCAGTACGGGGACAGGGGGCACCGGGGAGCTGTTTTTT.